This T cell receptor beta chain was sequenced during a study of CXCR3-negative and CXCR3-positive naive CD8 T cells (dated by TCRdb to the late 2010s). In the study overall: In total, roughly 140 million TRB reads were obtained, corresponding to roughly 1.5 +/- 0.3 million reads per library. Data from 11 donors, pooled across two independent experiments, went into the diversity and physicochemical repertoire analyses. The TRBV-TRBJ cluster analysis covered naive subsets from about 5 donors and memory cells from 3 donors.

The instrument was a NextSeq 550. The Human TCR Profiling Kit (MiLaboratory) was used to make UMI-labeled 5' RACE TRB cDNA libraries. The full amount of extracted RNA was used for cDNA synthesis, and the full amount of resulting cDNA was used for PCR amplification. The libraries were made side by side, with each library going through the same number of PCR cycles. In the source study's methods: About 52,000 +/- 9,100 unique UMI-labeled TRB cDNA molecules per library were extracted with MIGEC and MiXCR, with at least two reads per UMI required. An average of around 40,000 +/- 10,000 functional in-frame TRB CDR3 nucleotide clonotypes without stop codons was found per library. After downsampling to 5000 UMI-labeled TRB molecules per sample, diversity metrics such as normalized Shannon-Wiener and Chao1 were calculated in VDJtools. Clonotype-size-weighted physicochemical properties of the central five CDR3 residues (interaction energy, strength, volume and Kidera factor 4) were computed in VDJtools. TCRdb reprocessed the reads, reporting each CDR3 protein sequence once and no DNA. V and J calls and clone size were set by TCRdb, not the authors. This sample's table has entries for 5,000 to 6,500 distinct CDR3 sequences. The ten largest clones add up to 1.5% to 2% of the sample.

For each CD8+ T cell subset, flow sorting was done in triplicate, and 300,000 or so cells per subset went directly into RLT lysis buffer. To keep memory contaminants out, a stringent definition of naive CD8+ T cells was applied: CD45RO-CCR7+CD27+CD95-. Peripheral blood mononuclear cells were isolated from buffy coats by standard density gradient centrifugation. A FACSAria III was used to flow-sort naive CD8+ T cells into CXCR3-negative and CXCR3-positive populations. Total RNA was extracted from sorted cells using an RNeasy Mini Kit. The research as a whole found: Repertoire diversity was comparably high in both naive subsets but much lower in memory CD8+ T cells. TRB CDR3s from CXCR3-positive naive cells showed higher hydrophobicity (lower Kidera factor 4), lower energy, and higher strength and volume indices than CXCR3-negative naive cells. Because surface CD5, which has been linked to self-reactivity in mice, was comparable between naive subsets, TCR interaction strength was also inferred from TRB CDR3 physicochemical properties. TRBV-TRBJ usage was similar between naive CXCR3-negative and CXCR3-positive cells from the same donor, while memory cells showed distinct patterns. CXCR3 expression partially decreased after cryopreservation, so most assays used freshly isolated PBMCs.

Via the germline V gene, CDR1 is SGHRS and CDR2 YFSETQ. The CDR3 goes from the cysteine to the phenylalanine over 17 residues. The coding DNA is unavailable. Its frequency places this clonotype as medium-sized (0.01 to 0.1%); no count is recorded. What this receptor recognizes is not known. The chain employs TRBV5-1 and TRBJ2-5; no DNA is available, so the TRBD2 call from TCRdb remains unchecked. The clonotype comes from a human donor in good health. Some clones in this sample may be carry-over from other donors' samples. The specimen was naive CXCR3+ CD8+ T cells from blood. According to the study, the label for this sample's cell subset or site signals: CD45RO-CCR7+CD27+CD95- naive CD8+ T cells expressing CXCR3 (TNR3+). The encoded CDR3 is CASSHSGGRRNEETQYF.